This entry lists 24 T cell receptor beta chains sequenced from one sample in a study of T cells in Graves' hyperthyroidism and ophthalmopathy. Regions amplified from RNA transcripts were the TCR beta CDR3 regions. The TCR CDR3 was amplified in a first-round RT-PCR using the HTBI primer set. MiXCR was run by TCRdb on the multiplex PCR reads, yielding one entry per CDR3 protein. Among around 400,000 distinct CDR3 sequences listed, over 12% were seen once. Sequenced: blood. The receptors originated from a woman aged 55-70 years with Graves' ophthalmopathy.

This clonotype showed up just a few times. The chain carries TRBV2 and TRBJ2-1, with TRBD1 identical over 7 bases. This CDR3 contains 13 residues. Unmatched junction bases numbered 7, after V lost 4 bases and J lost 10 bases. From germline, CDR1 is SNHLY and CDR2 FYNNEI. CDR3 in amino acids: CASSGGQAWEQFF. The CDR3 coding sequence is TGTGCCAGCAGTGGCGGACAGGCTTGGGAGCAGTTCTTC. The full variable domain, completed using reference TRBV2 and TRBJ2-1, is EPEVTQTPSHQVTQMGQEVILRCVPISNHLYFYWYRQILGQKVEFLVSFYNNEISEKSEIFDDQFSVERPDGSNFTLKIRSTKLEDSAMYFCASSGGQAWEQFFGPGTRLTVL.

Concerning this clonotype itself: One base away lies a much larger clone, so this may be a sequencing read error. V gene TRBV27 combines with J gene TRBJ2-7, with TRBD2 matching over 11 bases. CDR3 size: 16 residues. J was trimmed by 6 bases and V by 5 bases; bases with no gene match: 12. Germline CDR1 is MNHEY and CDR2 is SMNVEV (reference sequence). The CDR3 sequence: CASSTKGLAEVGEQYF. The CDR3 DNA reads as TGTGCCAGCAGTACCAAGGGACTAGCGGAAGTAGGCGAGCAGTACTTC.

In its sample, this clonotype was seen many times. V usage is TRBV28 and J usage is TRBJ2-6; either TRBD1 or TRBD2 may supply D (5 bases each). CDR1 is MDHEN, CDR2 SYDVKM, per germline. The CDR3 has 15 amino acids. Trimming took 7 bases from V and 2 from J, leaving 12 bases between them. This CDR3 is CASKIRGPGANVLTF. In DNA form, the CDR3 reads TGTGCCAGCAAGATTCGGGGCCCTGGGGCCAACGTCCTGACTTTC.

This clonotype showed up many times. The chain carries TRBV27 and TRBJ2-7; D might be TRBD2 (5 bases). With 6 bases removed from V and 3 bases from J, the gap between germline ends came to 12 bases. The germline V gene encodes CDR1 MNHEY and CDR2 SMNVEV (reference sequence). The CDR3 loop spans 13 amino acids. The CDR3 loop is CASSYGRLYEQYF. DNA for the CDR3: TGTGCCAGCAGCTATGGGAGACTCTACGAGCAGTACTTC.

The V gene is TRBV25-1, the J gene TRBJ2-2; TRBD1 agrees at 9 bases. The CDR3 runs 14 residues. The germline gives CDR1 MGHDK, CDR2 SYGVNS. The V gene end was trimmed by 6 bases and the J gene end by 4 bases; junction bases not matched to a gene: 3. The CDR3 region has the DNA TGTGCCAGCAGATTGACAGGGGGCACCGGGGAGCTGTTTTTT. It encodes CASRLTGGTGELFF.

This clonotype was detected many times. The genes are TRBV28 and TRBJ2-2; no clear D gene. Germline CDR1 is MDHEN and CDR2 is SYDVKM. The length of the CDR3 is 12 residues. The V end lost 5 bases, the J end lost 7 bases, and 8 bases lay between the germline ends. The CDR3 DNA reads TGTGCCAGCAGTCCCGGAGTCGGGGAGCTGTTTTTT. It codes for CASSPGVGELFF.

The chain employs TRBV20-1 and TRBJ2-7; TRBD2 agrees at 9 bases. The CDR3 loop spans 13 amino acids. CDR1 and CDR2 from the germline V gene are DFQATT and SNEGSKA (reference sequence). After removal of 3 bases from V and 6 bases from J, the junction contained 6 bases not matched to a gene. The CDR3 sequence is CSASQREVGEQYF. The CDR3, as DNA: TGCAGTGCTAGTCAGCGGGAGGTTGGCGAGCAGTACTTC.

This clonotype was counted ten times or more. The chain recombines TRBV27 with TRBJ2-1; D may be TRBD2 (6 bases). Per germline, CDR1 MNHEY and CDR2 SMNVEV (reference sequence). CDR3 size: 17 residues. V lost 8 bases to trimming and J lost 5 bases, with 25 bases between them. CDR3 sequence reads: CASRSLGDFAGHNEQFF. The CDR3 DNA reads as TGTGCCAGCCGAAGTCTGGGGGACTTCGCGGGACACAATGAGCAGTTCTTC.

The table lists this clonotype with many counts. CDR3: CSARTSGRGYEQYF. As DNA, the CDR3 is TGCAGTGCGAGGACTAGCGGGAGGGGGTACGAGCAGTACTTC. J is TRBJ2-7 and V is TRBV20-1; 15 bases line up with TRBD2. The CDR3 extends over 14 amino acids. Germline loops: CDR1 DFQATT, CDR2 SNEGSKA (reference sequence). V was clipped by 6 bases and J by 4 bases; unmatched bases: 4.

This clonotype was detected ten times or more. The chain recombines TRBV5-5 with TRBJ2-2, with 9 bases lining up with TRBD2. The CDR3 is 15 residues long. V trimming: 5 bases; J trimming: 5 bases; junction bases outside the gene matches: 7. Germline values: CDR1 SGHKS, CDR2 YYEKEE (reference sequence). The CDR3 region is CASSFSGRWTGELFF. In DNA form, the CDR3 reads TGTGCCAGCAGTTTTAGCGGGAGATGGACCGGGGAGCTGTTTTTT.

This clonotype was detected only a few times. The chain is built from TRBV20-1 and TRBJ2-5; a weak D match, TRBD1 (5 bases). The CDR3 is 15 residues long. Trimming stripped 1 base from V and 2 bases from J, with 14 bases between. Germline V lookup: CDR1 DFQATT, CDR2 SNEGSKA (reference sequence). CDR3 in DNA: TGCAGTGCTAGAGGGGGCAGGGTGGGACAAGAGACCCAGTACTTC. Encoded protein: CSARGGRVGQETQYF.

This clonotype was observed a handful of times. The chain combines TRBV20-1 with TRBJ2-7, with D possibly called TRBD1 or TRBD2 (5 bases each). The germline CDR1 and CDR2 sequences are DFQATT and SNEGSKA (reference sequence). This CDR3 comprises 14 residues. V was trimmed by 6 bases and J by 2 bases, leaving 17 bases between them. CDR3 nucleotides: TGCAGTGCGCCCGACGGGACGGCCGCCTACGAGCAGTACTTC. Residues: CSAPDGTAAYEQYF.

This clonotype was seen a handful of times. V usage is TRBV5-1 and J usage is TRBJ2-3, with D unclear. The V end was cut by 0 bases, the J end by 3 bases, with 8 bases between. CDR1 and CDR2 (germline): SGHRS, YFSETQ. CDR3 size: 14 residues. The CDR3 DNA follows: TGCGCCAGCAGCTTGGGTCCGGGTACAGATACGCAGTATTTT. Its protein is CASSLGPGTDTQYF.

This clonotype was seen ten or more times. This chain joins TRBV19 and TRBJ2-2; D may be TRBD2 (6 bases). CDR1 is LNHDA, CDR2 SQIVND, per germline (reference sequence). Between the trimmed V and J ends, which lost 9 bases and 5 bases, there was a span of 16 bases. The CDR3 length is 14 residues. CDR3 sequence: CASKNPGLTGELFF. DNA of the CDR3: TGTGCCAGCAAGAACCCGGGACTTACCGGGGAGCTGTTTTTT.

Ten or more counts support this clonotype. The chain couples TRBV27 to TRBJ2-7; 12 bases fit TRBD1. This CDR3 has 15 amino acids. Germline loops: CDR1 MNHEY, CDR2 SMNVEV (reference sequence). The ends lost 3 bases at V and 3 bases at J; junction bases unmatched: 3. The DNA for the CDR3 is TGTGCCAGCAGTTTGGGACAGGGGGCGAGCTACGAGCAGTACTTC. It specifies CASSLGQGASYEQYF.

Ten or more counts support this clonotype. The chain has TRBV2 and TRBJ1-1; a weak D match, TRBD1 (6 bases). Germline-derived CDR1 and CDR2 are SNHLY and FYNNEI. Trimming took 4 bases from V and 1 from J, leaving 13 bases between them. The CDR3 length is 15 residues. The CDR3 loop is CASSGKGHSNTEAFF. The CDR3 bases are TGTGCCAGCAGTGGGAAGGGACACTCGAACACTGAAGCTTTCTTT.

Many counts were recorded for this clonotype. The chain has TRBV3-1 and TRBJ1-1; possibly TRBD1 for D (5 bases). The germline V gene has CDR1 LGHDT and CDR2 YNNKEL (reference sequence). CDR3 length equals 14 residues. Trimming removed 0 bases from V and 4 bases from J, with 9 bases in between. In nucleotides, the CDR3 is TGTGCCAGCAGCCAAGATACAAGGGGCACTGAAGCTTTCTTT. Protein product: CASSQDTRGTEAFF.

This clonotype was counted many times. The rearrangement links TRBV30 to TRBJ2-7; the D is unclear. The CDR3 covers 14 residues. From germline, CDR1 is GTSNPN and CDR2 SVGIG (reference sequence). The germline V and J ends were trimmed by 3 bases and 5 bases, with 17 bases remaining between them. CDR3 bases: TGTGCCTGGAGCGGACCAGGAGTAAGGAACGAGCAGTACTTC. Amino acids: CAWSGPGVRNEQYF.

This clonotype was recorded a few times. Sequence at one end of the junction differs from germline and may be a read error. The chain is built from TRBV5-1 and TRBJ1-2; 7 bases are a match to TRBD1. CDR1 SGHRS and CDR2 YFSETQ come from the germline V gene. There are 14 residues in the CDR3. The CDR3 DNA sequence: TGCGCCAGCAGCCCGGATGGGCAGGGGGATGGCCACACCTTC. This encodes CASSPDGQGDGHTF.

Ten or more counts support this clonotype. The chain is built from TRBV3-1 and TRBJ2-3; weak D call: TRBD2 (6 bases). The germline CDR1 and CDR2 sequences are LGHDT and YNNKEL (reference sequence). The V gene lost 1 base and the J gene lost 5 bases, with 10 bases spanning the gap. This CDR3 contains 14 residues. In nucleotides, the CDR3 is TGTGCCAGCAGCCAAGGTCACGGGGGAGATACGCAGTATTTT. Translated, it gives CASSQGHGGDTQYF.

CDR3 sequence: CASTPPLLGLEDTDTQYF. In nucleotides, the CDR3 is TGTGCCAGTACCCCCCCATTGTTGGGATTGGAAGACACAGATACGCAGTATTTT. This rearrangement joins TRBV19 to TRBJ2-3; no clear D gene. The V gene lost 7 bases and the J gene lost 2 bases, with 25 bases spanning the gap. Germline CDR1 LNHDA, CDR2 SQIVND (reference sequence). This CDR3 has 18 residues.

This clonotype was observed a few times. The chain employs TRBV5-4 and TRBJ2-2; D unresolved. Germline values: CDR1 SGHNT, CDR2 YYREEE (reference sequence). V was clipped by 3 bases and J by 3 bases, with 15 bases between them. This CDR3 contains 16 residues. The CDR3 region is CASSSRKRWDTGELFF. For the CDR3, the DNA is TGTGCCAGCAGCTCCCGGAAGAGGTGGGACACCGGGGAGCTGTTTTTT.

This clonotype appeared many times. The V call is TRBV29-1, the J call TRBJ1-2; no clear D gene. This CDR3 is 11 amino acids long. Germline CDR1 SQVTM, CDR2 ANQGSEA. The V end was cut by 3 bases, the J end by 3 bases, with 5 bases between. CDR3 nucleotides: TGCAGCGTTGACTTTCACTATGGCTACACCTTC. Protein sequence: CSVDFHYGYTF.

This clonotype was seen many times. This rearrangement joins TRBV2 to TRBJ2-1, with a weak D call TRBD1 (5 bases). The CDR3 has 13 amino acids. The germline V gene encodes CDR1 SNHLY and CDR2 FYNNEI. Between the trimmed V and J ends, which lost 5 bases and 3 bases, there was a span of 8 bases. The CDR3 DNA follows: TGTGCCAGCAGTTTAGACAGCTACAATGAGCAGTTCTTC. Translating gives CASSLDSYNEQFF.